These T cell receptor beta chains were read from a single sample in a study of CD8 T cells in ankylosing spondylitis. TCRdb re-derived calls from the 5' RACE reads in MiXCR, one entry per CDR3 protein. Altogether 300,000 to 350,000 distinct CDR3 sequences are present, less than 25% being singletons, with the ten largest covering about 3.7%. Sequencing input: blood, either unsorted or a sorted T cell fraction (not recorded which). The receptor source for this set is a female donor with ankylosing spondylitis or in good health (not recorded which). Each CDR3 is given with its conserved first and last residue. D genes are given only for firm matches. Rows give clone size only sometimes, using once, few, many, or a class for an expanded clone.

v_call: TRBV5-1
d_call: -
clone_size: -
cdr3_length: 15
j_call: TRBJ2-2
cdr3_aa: CASRLGPGSAGELFF
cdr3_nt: TGCGCCAGCAGATTAGGCCCCGGGAGCGCCGGGGAGCTGTTTTTT

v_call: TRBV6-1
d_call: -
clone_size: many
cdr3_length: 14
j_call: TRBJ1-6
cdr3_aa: CASSADRYNSPLHF
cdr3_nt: TGTGCCAGCAGCGCCGATCGGTATAATTCACCCCTCCACTTT

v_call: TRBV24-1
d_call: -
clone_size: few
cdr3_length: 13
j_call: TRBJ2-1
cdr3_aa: CATRQGPHNEQFF
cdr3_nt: TGTGCCACCAGACAAGGGCCACACAATGAGCAGTTCTTC

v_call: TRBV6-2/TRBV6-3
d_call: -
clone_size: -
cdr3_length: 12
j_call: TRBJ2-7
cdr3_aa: CASSVGVYEQYF
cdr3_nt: TGTGCCAGCTCAGTGGGGGTCTACGAGCAGTACTTC

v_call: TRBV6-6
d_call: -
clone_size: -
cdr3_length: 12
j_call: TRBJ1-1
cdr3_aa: CASRQKNTEAFF
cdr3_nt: TGTGCCAGCAGACAGAAGAACACTGAAGCTTTCTTT

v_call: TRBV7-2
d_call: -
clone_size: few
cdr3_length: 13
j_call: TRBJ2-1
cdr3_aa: CASSGYNVHEQFF
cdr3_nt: TGTGCCAGTAGCGGCTACAATGTCCATGAGCAGTTCTTC

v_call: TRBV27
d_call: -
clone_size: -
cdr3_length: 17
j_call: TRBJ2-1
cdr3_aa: CASSLRRGAGPYNEQFF
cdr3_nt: TGTGCCAGCAGTTTACGCCGGGGCGCGGGGCCCTACAATGAGCAGTTCTTC

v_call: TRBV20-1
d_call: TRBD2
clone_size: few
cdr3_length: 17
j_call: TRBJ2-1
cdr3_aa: CSALIPGGLAGSHEQFF
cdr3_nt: TGCAGTGCCCTCATCCCGGGGGGACTAGCGGGCTCACATGAGCAGTTCTTC

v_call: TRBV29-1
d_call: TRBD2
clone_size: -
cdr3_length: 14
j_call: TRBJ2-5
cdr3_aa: CSVHSAGAEETQYF
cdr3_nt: TGCAGCGTTCATTCAGCGGGAGCCGAGGAGACCCAGTACTTC

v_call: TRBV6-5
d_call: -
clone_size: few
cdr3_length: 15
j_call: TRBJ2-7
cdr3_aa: CASSYSISEGGEQYF
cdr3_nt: TGTGCCAGCAGTTACTCGATTAGCGAGGGAGGCGAGCAGTACTTC

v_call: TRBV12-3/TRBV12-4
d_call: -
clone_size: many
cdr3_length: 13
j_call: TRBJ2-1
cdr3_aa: CASTTNSYNEQFF
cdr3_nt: TGTGCCAGTACCACCAACTCCTACAATGAGCAGTTCTTC

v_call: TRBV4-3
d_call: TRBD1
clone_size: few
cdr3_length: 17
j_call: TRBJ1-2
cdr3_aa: CASSQDLMGQGIWGYTF
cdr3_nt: TGCGCCAGCAGCCAAGATCTTATGGGACAGGGAATATGGGGCTACACCTTC

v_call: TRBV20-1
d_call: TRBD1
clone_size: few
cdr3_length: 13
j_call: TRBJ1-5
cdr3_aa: CSATGGNNQPQHF
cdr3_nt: TGCAGTGCGACAGGGGGCAACAATCAGCCCCAGCATTTT

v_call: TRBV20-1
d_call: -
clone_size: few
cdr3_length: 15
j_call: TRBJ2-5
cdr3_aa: CSARAPASAQETQYF
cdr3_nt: TGCAGTGCTAGAGCTCCAGCGTCTGCCCAAGAGACCCAGTACTTC

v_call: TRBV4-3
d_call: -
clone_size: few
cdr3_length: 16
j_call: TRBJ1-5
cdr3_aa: CASSQDLAGPNQPQHF
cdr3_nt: TGCGCCAGCAGCCAAGATCTCGCAGGGCCGAATCAGCCCCAGCATTTT

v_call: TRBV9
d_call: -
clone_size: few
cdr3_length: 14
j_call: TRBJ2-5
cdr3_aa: CASSAHVRQETQYF
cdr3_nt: TGTGCCAGCAGCGCCCACGTAAGGCAAGAGACCCAGTACTTC

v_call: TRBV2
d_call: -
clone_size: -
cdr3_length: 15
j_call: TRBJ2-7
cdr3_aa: CASSPQWGRSGEQYF
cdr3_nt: TGTGCCAGCAGTCCCCAATGGGGGAGATCTGGAGAGCAGTACTTC

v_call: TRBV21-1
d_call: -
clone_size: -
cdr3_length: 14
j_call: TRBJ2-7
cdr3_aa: CAITGTADRGEQYF
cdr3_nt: TGTGCCATTACGGGGACAGCGGATAGAGGGGAGCAGTACTTC

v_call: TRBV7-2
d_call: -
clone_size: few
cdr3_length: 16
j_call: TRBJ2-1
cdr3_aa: CASSLFGVLSYNEQFF
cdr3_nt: TGTGCCAGCAGCTTATTCGGAGTCCTTTCCTACAATGAGCAGTTCTTC

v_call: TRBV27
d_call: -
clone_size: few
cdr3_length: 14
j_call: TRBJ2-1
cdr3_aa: CASSLWAGDNEQFF
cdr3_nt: TGTGCCAGCAGTTTATGGGCAGGGGACAATGAGCAGTTCTTC

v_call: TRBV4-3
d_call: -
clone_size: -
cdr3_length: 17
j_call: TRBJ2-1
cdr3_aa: CASSQDPLRVGPHEQFF
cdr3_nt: TGCGCCAGCAGCCAAGACCCGTTGCGCGTTGGTCCCCATGAGCAGTTCTTC

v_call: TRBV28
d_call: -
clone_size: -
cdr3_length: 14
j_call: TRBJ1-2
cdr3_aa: CASREQGEWGGYTF
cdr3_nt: TGTGCCAGCCGTGAACAGGGCGAGTGGGGTGGCTACACCTTC

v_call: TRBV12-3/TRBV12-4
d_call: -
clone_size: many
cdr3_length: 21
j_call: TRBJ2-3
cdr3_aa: CASSLAPGPIPAEAKSDTQYF
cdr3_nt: TGTGCCAGCAGTTTAGCGCCGGGTCCCATCCCAGCGGAAGCGAAGTCAGATACGCAGTATTTT

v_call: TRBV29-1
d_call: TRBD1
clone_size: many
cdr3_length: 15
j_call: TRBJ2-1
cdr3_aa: CSVTGDIDPYNEQFF
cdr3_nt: TGCAGCGTCACAGGGGACATAGATCCCTACAATGAGCAGTTCTTC

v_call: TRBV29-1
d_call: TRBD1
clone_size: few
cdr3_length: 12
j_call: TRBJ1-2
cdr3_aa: CSVGGQGSGYTF
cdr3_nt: TGCAGCGTTGGAGGACAGGGGTCTGGCTACACCTTC

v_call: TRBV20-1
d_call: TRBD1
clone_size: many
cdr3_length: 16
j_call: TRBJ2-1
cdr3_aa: CSARKPGQGGDNEQFF
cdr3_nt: TGCAGTGCTAGAAAACCCGGACAGGGAGGTGACAATGAGCAGTTCTTC

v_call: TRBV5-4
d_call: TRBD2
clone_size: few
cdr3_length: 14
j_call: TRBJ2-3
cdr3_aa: CASASGLVTDTQYF
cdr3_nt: TGTGCCAGCGCCTCGGGACTAGTAACAGATACGCAGTATTTT

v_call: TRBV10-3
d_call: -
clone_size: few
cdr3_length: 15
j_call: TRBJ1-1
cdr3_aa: CAISESMALGTEAFF
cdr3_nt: TGTGCCATCAGTGAGTCGATGGCCTTGGGGACTGAAGCTTTCTTT

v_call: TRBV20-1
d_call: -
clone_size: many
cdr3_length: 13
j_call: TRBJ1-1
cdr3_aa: CSAPRPMNTEAFF
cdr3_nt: TGCAGTGCCCCCAGACCGATGAACACTGAAGCTTTCTTT

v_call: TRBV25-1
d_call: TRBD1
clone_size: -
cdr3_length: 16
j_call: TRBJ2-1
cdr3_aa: CASSEEVGTGNNEQFF
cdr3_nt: TGTGCCAGCAGTGAGGAGGTTGGGACAGGGAACAATGAGCAGTTCTTC

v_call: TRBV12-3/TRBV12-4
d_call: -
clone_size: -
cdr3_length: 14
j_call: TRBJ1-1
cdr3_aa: CASSLKALNTEAFF
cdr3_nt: TGTGCCAGCAGTTTGAAGGCTCTGAACACTGAAGCTTTCTTT

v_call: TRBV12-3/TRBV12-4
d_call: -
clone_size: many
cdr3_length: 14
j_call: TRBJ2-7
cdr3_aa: CASSDRFPPYEQYF
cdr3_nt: TGTGCCAGCAGCGACAGGTTCCCCCCTTACGAGCAGTACTTC

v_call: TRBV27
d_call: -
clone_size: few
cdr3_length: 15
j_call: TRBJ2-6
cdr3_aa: CASSATGLGANVLTF
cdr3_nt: TGTGCCAGCAGTGCCACAGGGTTGGGGGCCAACGTCCTGACTTTC

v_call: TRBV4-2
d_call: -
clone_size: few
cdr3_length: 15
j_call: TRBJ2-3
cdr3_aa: CASSQEREGTDTQYF
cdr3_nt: TGTGCCAGCAGCCAAGAAAGGGAGGGCACAGATACGCAGTATTTT